This entry lists 8 T cell receptor beta chains sequenced from one sample in a study of blood T cell repertoires in COVID-19 (TCRdb year 2020). Library creation used the immunoSEQ multiplex PCR assay. This immuneACCESS table, as held by TCRdb, lists in-frame sequences with V and J called but not all clones. Of the missing ones, under half trace to an unresolved V gene in checked studies; the others have no known cause. The sample table lists approximately 130,000 clones, 75% to 90% of them with a count of one. Approximately 4.3% of the sample rests with the top ten. The sequenced sample was peripheral blood. These receptors came from a human donor in a cohort sampled during active COVID-19.

The genes are TRBV6-5 and TRBJ1-2; D might be TRBD1 (5 bases). V was cut by 10 bases and J by 2 bases, with 14 bases left in between. The CDR3 is made up of 13 amino acids. Per the germline V gene, CDR1 is MNHEY and CDR2 is SVGAGI. The CDR3 sequence is CATTPGGNYGYTF. CDR3 DNA: TGTGCCACCACGCCCGGGGGAAACTATGGCTACACCTTC.

This clone occurred a few times. This chain links TRBV10-1 with TRBJ1-6; 9 bases agree with TRBD1. The V segment lost 5 bases and the J segment 7 bases; nucleotides outside the gene matches: 3. The CDR3 covers 14 residues. Germline lookup yields CDR1 WNHNN and CDR2 SYGVQD (reference sequence). The CDR3 nucleotides read TGCGCCAGCAGTCGTGGACAGGGGAATTCACCCCTCCACTTT. Translating gives CASSRGQGNSPLHF.

The chain has TRBV6-2 or TRBV6-3 and TRBJ2-7; perhaps TRBD2 as D (6 bases). Between the trimmed V and J ends, which lost 4 bases and 1 base, there was a span of 14 bases. The CDR3 spans 15 residues. The germline V gene has CDR1 MNHEY and CDR2 SVGEGT. The CDR3 loop reads CASSSIGTGSYEQYV. The CDR3 nucleotides read TGTGCCAGCAGTTCAATCGGGACTGGTTCCTACGAGCAGTACGTC.

The rearrangement joins TRBV3-1 (or the pseudogene TRBV3-2) to TRBJ2-3; 7 nucleotides match TRBD1. With 6 bases clipped from V and 3 bases from J, the junction kept 6 bases outside the gene matches. Germline CDR1 LGHDT, CDR2 YNNKEL (reference sequence). The length of the CDR3 is 14 residues. The CDR3 spells CASRLRGMTDTQYF. The CDR3 bases are TGTGCCAGCAGGCTCAGGGGGATGACAGATACGCAGTATTTT.

The chain uses TRBV10-3 and TRBJ2-2, with 15 bases aligning to TRBD2. V shed 10 bases, J shed 2 bases, and the junction held 11 bases outside the gene matches. Germline V gene data show CDR1 as ENHRY and CDR2 as SYGVKD. CDR3 length: 18 residues. CDR3 sequence (DNA): TGTGCCAACTCTCCGGGACTAGCGGGAGGCCACAACACCGGGGAGCTGTTTTTT. As protein: CANSPGLAGGHNTGELFF.

The rearrangement links TRBV2 to TRBJ2-7, with 8 bases identical to TRBD1. V lost 5 bases to trimming and J lost 3 bases; unmatched junction nucleotides: 12. Per germline, CDR1 SNHLY and CDR2 FYNNEI. This CDR3 is built from 16 residues. This CDR3 is CASSRKQGGKVYEQYF. CDR3 bases: TGTGCCAGCAGTCGAAAACAGGGGGGAAAGGTCTACGAGCAGTACTTC.

The chain joins TRBV10-1 to TRBJ2-3; TRBD2 matches 8 bases. The V and J ends lost 2 bases and 5 bases, in that order; junction bases with no gene match: 18. Looked up from germline, CDR1 is WNHNN and CDR2 is SYGVQD (reference sequence). This CDR3 has 19 amino acids. The CDR3, as DNA: TGCGCCAGCAGTGAGATAGTCGGAGGTAGCGGGAACCTGGAAGATACGCAGTATTTT. Its protein is CASSEIVGGSGNLEDTQYF.

With regard to this clone: In the same sample, other DNA sequences code for this CDR3. The chain carries TRBV9 and TRBJ1-2; a possible D gene is TRBD1 (6 bases). V was clipped by 0 bases and J by 4 bases, with 10 bases between them. The CDR3 covers 14 residues. Germline CDR1 is SGDLS and CDR2 is YYNGEE. In DNA form, the CDR3 reads TGTGCCAGCAGCGTAGGAGGACAGAGCTATGGCTACACCTTC. Translating gives CASSVGGQSYGYTF.